This record concerns one TCR beta chain sequence. Its specificity is not known. One end of the junction does not line up with germline, which may come from a read error. The data were obtained in a study of cytomegalovirus exposure and HLA in healthy donors. CDR1 and CDR2 from the germline V gene are SEHNR and FQNEAQ (reference sequence). This CDR3 has 16 amino acids. The study, taken as a whole, reports: Data from an earlier analysis indicated that most TCR beta V segments were productive either about 87% or about 30% of the time. Common viral pathogens seemed, in a later analysis, to connect with several of the most significant clusters.

The PCR employed 60 Vbeta primers together with 13 Jbeta primers. Generated by immunoSEQ multiplex PCR, the TCRdb table keeps only in-frame clones and is missing some. Counted here are roughly 190,000 clones, roughly 80% occurring once; the ten biggest clones make up approximately 3%. The sample comprised PBMCs. The gene calls are TRBV7-9 and TRBJ1-1; a weak D match, TRBD1 (5 bases). The sequence was collected from a woman in her twenties or thirties in good health and CMV-seropositive. CDR3 residues: CSSSQTDISKNTEAFF. Here the CDR3 DNA reads TGTTCCAGCAGTCAGACGGACATTTCCAAGAACACTGAAGCTTTCTTT.